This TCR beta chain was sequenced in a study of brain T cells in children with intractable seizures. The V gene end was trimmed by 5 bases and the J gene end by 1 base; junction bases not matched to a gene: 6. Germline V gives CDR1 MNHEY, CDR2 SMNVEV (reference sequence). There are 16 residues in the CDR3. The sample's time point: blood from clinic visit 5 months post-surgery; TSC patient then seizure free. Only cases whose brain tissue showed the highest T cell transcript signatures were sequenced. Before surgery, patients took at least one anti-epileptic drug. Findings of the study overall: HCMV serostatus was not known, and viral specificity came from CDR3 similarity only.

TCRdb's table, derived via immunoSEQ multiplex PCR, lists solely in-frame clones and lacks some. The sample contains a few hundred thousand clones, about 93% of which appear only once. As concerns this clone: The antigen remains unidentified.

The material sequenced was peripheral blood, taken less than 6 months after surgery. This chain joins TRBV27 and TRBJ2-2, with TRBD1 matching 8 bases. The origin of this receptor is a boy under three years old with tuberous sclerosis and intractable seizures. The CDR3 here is CASSPITGGNTGELFF. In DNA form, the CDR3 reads TGTGCCAGCAGTCCTATCACAGGGGGGAACACCGGGGAGCTGTTTTTT.